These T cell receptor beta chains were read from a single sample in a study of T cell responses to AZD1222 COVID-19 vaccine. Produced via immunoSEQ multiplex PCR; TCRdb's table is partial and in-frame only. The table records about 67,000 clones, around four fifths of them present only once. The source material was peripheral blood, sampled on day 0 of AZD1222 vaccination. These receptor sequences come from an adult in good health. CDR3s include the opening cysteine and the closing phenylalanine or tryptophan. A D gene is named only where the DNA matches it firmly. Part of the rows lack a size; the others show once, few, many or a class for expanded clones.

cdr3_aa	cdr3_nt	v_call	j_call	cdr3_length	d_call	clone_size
CASSYFPGNREQFF	TGTGCCAGCAGTTACTTCCCCGGCAACCGTGAGCAGTTCTTC	TRBV6-5	TRBJ2-1	14	-	-
CATPRSGAYSPPSSYEQYF	TGTGCCACCCCTAGATCCGGGGCCTACTCCCCCCCAAGCTCCTACGAGCAGTACTTC	TRBV24-1	TRBJ2-7	19	-	-
CASSLPRGTDTQYF	TGCGCCAGCAGCTTACCCAGAGGCACAGATACGCAGTATTTT	TRBV5-1	TRBJ2-3	14	-	-
CASSQGWRSYEQYF	TGCGCCAGCAGCCAAGGGTGGCGATCCTACGAGCAGTACTTC	TRBV4-3	TRBJ2-7	14	-	-
CASSAPGQGGNYGYTF	TGTGCCAGCAGCGCACCGGGACAGGGAGGTAACTATGGCTACACCTTC	TRBV9	TRBJ1-2	16	TRBD1	few
CASNTGASGANVLTF	TGTGCCAGCAATACAGGGGCCTCTGGGGCCAACGTCCTGACTTTC	TRBV2	TRBJ2-6	15	TRBD1	-
CATSEPATDTQYF	TGTGCCACCAGTGAACCAGCCACAGATACGCAGTATTTT	TRBV24-1	TRBJ2-3	13	-	-
CATGQGSLMDTEAFF	TGTGCCACGGGACAGGGCTCGTTAATGGACACTGAAGCTTTCTTT	TRBV28	TRBJ1-1	15	TRBD1	-
CASSITPTPDTGELFF	TGTGCCAGTAGTATAACGCCGACCCCGGACACCGGGGAGCTGTTTTTT	TRBV19	TRBJ2-2	16	-	-
CASSYKSPGDYGYTF	TGTGCCAGCAGTTACAAGAGCCCTGGGGACTATGGCTACACCTTC	TRBV6-6	TRBJ1-2	15	-	-
CASSNDRGRYNEQFF	TGTGCCAGCAGTAACGACAGGGGGAGGTACAATGAGCAGTTCTTC	TRBV6-2/TRBV6-3	TRBJ2-1	15	TRBD1	once
CASSYGGGTDTQYF	TGTGCCAGCAGCTACGGCGGGGGAACAGATACGCAGTATTTT	TRBV7-2	TRBJ2-3	14	TRBD2	once
CASSYSRGGLNSPLHF	TGTGCCAGCAGTTACTCGAGAGGGGGCCTTAATTCACCCCTCCACTTT	TRBV6-5	TRBJ1-6	16	TRBD1	few
CASQLGQITNYGYTF	TGTGCCAGCCAATTGGGGCAAATCACTAACTATGGCTACACCTTC	TRBV18	TRBJ1-2	15	-	-
CATTQRAAGNTIYF	TGTGCCACCACCCAGAGGGCGGCTGGAAACACCATATATTTT	TRBV15	TRBJ1-3	14	-	once
CASSLGLARVEQFF	TGTGCCAGCAGCTTGGGACTAGCTCGGGTTGAGCAGTTCTTC	TRBV5-8	TRBJ2-1	14	TRBD2	-
CASSLGTGDPYNEQFF	TGTGCCAGCAGTTTAGGGACAGGGGACCCCTACAATGAGCAGTTCTTC	TRBV28	TRBJ2-1	16	TRBD1	-
CASSTGTDTQYF	TGTGCCAGCTCGACAGGGACAGATACGCAGTATTTT	TRBV18	TRBJ2-3	12	TRBD1	once
CASSTDSFFEGPEETQYF	TGTGCCAGCAGCACCGACAGTTTCTTCGAAGGACCCGAAGAGACCCAGTACTTC	TRBV3-1/TRBV3-2	TRBJ2-5	18	-	-
CASSQEADNEQFF	TGTGCCAGCAGCCAAGAGGCGGACAATGAGCAGTTCTTC	TRBV13	TRBJ2-1	13	-	once
CASGWVQGTQYF	TGCGCCAGCGGCTGGGTCCAAGGGACCCAGTACTTC	TRBV10-2	TRBJ2-5	12	-	-
CASSFGFSGEQYF	TGTGCCAGCAGTTTTGGTTTTAGTGGCGAGCAGTACTTC	TRBV12-3/TRBV12-4	TRBJ2-7	13	-	-